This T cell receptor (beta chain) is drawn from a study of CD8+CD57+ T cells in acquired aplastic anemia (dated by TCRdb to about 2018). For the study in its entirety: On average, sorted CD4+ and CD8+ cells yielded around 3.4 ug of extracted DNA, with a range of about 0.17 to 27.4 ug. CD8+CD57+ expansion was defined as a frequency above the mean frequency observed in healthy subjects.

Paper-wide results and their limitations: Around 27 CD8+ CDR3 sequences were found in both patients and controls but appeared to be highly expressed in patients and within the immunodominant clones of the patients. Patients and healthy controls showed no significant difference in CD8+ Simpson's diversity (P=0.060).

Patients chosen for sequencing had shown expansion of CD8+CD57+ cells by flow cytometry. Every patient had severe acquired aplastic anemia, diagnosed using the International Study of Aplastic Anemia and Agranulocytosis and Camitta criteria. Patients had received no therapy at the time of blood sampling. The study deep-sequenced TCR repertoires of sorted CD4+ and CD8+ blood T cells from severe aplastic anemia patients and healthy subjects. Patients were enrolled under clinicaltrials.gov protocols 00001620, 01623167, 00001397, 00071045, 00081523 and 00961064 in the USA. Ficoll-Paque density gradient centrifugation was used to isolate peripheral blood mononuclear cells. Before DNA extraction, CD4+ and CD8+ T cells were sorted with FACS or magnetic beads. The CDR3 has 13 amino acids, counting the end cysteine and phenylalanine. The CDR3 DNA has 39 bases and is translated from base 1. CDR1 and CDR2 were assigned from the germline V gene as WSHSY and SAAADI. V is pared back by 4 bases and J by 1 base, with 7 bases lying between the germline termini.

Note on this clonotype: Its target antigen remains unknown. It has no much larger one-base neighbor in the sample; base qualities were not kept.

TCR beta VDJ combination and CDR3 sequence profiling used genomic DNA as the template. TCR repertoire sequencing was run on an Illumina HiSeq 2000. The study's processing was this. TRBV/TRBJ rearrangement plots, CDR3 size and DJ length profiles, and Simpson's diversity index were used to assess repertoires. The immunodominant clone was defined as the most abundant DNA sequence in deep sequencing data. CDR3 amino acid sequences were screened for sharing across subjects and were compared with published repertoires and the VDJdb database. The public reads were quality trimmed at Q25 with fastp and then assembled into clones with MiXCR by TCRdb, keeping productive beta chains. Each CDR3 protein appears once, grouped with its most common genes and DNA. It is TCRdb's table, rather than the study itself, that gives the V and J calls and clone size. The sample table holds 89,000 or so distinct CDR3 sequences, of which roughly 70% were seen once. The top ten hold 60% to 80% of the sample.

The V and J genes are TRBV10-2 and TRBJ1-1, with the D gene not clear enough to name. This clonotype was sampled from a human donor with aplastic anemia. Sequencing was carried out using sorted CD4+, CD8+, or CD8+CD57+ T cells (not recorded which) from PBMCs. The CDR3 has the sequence CASSVRGNTEAFF. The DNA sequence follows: TGCGCCAGCAGTGTGAGAGGGAACACTGAAGCTTTCTTT.